This T cell receptor beta chain was sequenced during a study of identical twins. With respect to this clonotype: Its antigen is as yet unknown.

Trimming shortened V by 7 bases and J by 6 bases, and 16 bases separated the two germline ends. The CDR3 loop spans 14 amino acids. CDR1 and CDR2 from the germline V gene are LGHNT and FRNRAP. Study results and limitations: Less excess twin sharing appeared in beta out-of-frame sequences. Some out-of-frame alpha sequences were shared by twins, and these showed excess low generation probability. Analyses of zero insertions could be partly confounded by invariant MAIT and iNKT cells.

Each donor was a healthy Caucasian. MiXCR, applied by TCRdb to the 5' RACE reads, yields one record per CDR3 protein. The sample lists about 890,000 distinct CDR3 sequences; roughly 12% were seen once. The same data also contributed to another study, on yellow fever vaccine responses in identical twins.

The TCR was taken from a woman aged 18-29 years in good health. V gene TRBV12-5 combines with J gene TRBJ2-1, with D unclear. The sequenced sample was PBMCs. CDR3 coding DNA: TGTGCTAGTGACCGAGACACGCACTCCAATGAGCAGTTCTTC. This translates into CASDRDTHSNEQFF. Complete variable domain (other parts from reference TRBV12-5 and TRBJ2-1): DARVTQTPRHKVTEMGQEVTMRCQPILGHNTVFWYRQTMMQGLELLAYFRNRAPLDDSGMPKDRFSAEMPDATLATLKIQPSEPRDSAVYFCASDRDTHSNEQFFGPGTRLTVL.